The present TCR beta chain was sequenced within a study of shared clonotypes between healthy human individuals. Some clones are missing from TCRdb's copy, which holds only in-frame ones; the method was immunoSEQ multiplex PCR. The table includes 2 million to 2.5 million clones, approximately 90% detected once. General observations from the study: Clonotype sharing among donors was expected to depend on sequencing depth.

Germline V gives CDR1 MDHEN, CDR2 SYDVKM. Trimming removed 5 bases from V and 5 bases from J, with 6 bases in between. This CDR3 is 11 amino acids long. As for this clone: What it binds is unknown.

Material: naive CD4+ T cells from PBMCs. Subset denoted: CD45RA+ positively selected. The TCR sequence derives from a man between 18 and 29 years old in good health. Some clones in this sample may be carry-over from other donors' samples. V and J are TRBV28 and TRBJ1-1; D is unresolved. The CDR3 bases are TGTGCCAGCAGTGTGACGACTGAAGCTTTCTTT. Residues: CASSVTTEAFF.